The entry below gives a single T cell receptor beta chain sequence along with its context. Its antigen is currently unknown. The data derive from a study of identical twins. Study results and limitations: Those out-of-frame alpha sequences shared by twins showed an excess of low generation probability. The study reached conclusions through statistical analysis that was cross-sectional, not following the same donors. Zero-insertion results could be subject to partial confounding by invariant MAIT and iNKT cells. Insertions ran lower in abundant cord blood beta clonotypes, though not in memory repertoires.

The CDR3 has 16 amino acids. Trimming took 5 bases from V and 5 from J, leaving 21 bases between them. TCRdb independently ran MiXCR on the 5' RACE reads; one entry per CDR3 protein. The sample consists of fewer than 250,000 distinct CDR3 sequences, 6.5% to 9% of them appearing once. Another study also made use of these data, one on yellow fever vaccine responses in identical twins.

The sample was CD8+ T cells sorted from blood. The source is a woman in her late teens or twenties in good health. The rearrangement uses TRBV12-3 or TRBV12-4 and TRBJ2-5; D is tentatively TRBD1 or TRBD2 (5 bases each). DNA for the CDR3: TGTGCCAGCAGTACAGCTTCCGGGACCCCCGCGGAGACCCAGTACTTC. Translated: CASSTASGTPAETQYF.